A single sample is the source of the 13 T cell receptor beta chains below, sequenced in a study of blood T cell repertoires in COVID-19. Repertoires were generated with immunoSEQ multiplex PCR, while TCRdb's copy carries only in-frame clones and drops some. This repertoire shows 30,000 to 40,000 clones, about nine tenths found once; its top ten account for roughly a fifth. Sequencing was done on a sample of peripheral blood. Every receptor here comes from a man aged 55 to 70 with acute or convalescent COVID-19.

This rearrangement joins TRBV7-2 to TRBJ2-1, with 12 bases identical to TRBD2. This CDR3 spans 15 amino acids. With V trimmed by 4 bases and J by 5 bases, 3 bases remained unmatched. Germline V CDR1 and CDR2: SGHTA, FQGNSA. CDR3 protein: CASSYLAGGHNEQFF. In DNA form, the CDR3 reads TGTGCCAGCAGCTACCTAGCGGGAGGGCACAATGAGCAGTTCTTC. Together with reference TRBV7-2 and TRBJ2-1, the CDR3 gives the full variable domain: GAGVSQSPSNKVTEKGKDVELRCDPISGHTALYWYRQSLGQGLEFLIYFQGNSAPDKSGLPSDRFSAERTGGSVSTLTIQRTQQEDSAVYLCASSYLAGGHNEQFFGPGTRLTVL.

The chain couples TRBV6-6 to TRBJ1-5; D gene unclear. Germline CDR1 reads MNHNY; CDR2 reads SVGAGI (reference sequence). CDR3 length equals 11 residues. V dropped 6 bases and J dropped 4 bases, with 4 bases sitting between them. Written as DNA, the CDR3 is TGTGCCAGCAGCCAAAATCAGCCCCAGCATTTT. This translates into CASSQNQPQHF.

The chain joins TRBV4-1 to TRBJ1-5; 7 bases line up with TRBD1. V shed 2 bases, J shed 7 bases, and the junction held 11 bases outside the gene matches. The germline V gene has CDR1 MGHRA and CDR2 YSYEKL. CDR3 length: 16 amino acids. In DNA, the CDR3 is TGCGCCAGCAGCCAACCTCTCGGGACAGTGGGGCAGCCCCAGCATTTT. Translated, it gives CASSQPLGTVGQPQHF.

The rearrangement uses TRBV4-2 and TRBJ1-2; tentatively, D is TRBD1 (5 bases). Germline CDR1 and CDR2: LGHNA and YNFKEQ. V lost 2 bases, J lost 4 bases, and 8 bases lay in between. The CDR3 covers 13 residues. In nucleotides, the CDR3 is TGTGCCAGCAGCCAATTCGGGGGCTATGGCTACACCTTC. This translates into CASSQFGGYGYTF.

This sequence joins TRBV24-1 and TRBJ2-5, with D tentatively TRBD1 (6 bases). This CDR3 region has 13 residues. The germline V gene has CDR1 KGHDR and CDR2 SFDVKD. Trimming pared 5 bases from V and 2 bases from J, leaving 8 bases between. The CDR3 region has the DNA TGTGCCACCAGTGTTCAGGGGCAAGAGACCCAGTACTTC. Amino acids: CATSVQGQETQYF.

This clone was counted only a few times. This chain uses TRBV6-5 with TRBJ2-3; D unresolved. Trimming took 2 bases from V and 0 from J, leaving 9 bases between them. The germline CDR1 and CDR2 sequences are MNHEY and SVGAGI. CDR3 length: 15 amino acids. The CDR3 DNA reads as TGTGCCAGCAGTTACCCCCTATCTAGCACAGATACGCAGTATTTT. Protein: CASSYPLSSTDTQYF.

The chain uses TRBV28 and TRBJ1-5; TRBD1 is a possible D gene (5 bases). This CDR3 has 16 amino acids. Germline V lookup: CDR1 MDHEN, CDR2 SYDVKM. V lost 6 bases and J lost 2, with 17 bases in between. Here the CDR3 reads CASSRGTAGGNQPQHF. CDR3 sequence (DNA): TGTGCCAGCAGCCGCGGGACGGCGGGGGGCAATCAGCCCCAGCATTTT.

This chain connects TRBV5-1 to TRBJ2-1; the match to TRBD1 covers 10 bases. The CDR3 loop spans 14 amino acids. Looked up from germline, CDR1 is SGHRS and CDR2 is YFSETQ. V was pared by 1 base and J by 8 bases, with 3 bases of the junction left unmatched. Here the CDR3 reads CASSLNGQGDEQFF. DNA of the CDR3: TGCGCCAGCAGCTTGAATGGACAGGGGGATGAGCAGTTCTTC.

This clone occurred once. V is TRBV5-1 and J is TRBJ1-4, with D tentatively TRBD1 (6 bases). The germline V gene encodes CDR1 SGHRS and CDR2 YFSETQ. The V end lost 4 bases, the J end lost 8 bases, and 18 bases lay between the germline ends. This CDR3 is built from 15 residues. The CDR3 DNA sequence: TGCGCCAGCAGCCCCGTTCAGGGGTTCGGAGAAAAACTGTTTTTT. The encoded protein is CASSPVQGFGEKLFF.

The gene calls are TRBV5-1 and TRBJ2-1, with 13 nucleotides matching TRBD2. The CDR3 spans 16 residues. Germline-derived CDR1 and CDR2 are SGHRS and YFSETQ. The trim removed 4 bases at V and 4 bases at J, leaving 5 bases unmatched. The CDR3 region is CASSPGLAGVYNEQFF. For the CDR3, the DNA is TGCGCCAGCAGCCCCGGACTAGCGGGAGTTTACAATGAGCAGTTCTTC.

The chain has TRBV5-1 and TRBJ2-1, with D perhaps matching TRBD2 (6 bases). The V end lost 0 bases, the J end lost 2 bases, and 9 bases lay between the germline ends. This CDR3 is 15 amino acids long. Germline-derived CDR1 and CDR2 are SGHRS and YFSETQ. The CDR3 spells CASSLDSGTYNEQFF. The CDR3 bases are TGCGCCAGCAGCTTGGATAGCGGAACCTACAATGAGCAGTTCTTC.

V usage is TRBV5-1 and J usage is TRBJ2-5; a possible D gene is TRBD2 (6 bases). The CDR3 has 12 residues. CDR1 and CDR2 (germline): SGHRS, YFSETQ. Trimming left V 10 bases short and J 0 bases short, with 10 bases between. CDR3 region: CAGGTDQETQYF. Here the CDR3 DNA reads TGCGCCGGCGGGACCGACCAAGAGACCCAGTACTTC.

V is TRBV15 and J is TRBJ1-2; TRBD1 might be the D (5 bases). V was shortened by 1 base and J by 8 bases, with 17 bases between the two germline ends. Germline V CDR1 and CDR2: LNHNV, YYDKDF (reference sequence). This CDR3 has 15 amino acids. The CDR3 sequence is CATSRGDSREGGYTF. Written as DNA, the CDR3 is TGTGCCACCAGCAGAGGTGACTCGCGGGAGGGGGGCTACACCTTC.